These T cell receptor beta chains were read from a single sample in a study of cytomegalovirus exposure and HLA in healthy donors. Assay: immunoSEQ multiplex PCR; the TCRdb copy retains only in-frame clones and omits some. The sample records approximately 210,000 clones, more than 70% being singletons. The sequenced sample was PBMCs. All receptors derive from a young woman in good health and CMV-seronegative. CDR3s leave out the opening cysteine and the closing phenylalanine or tryptophan.

13,TRBV7-2,ASSPGTSGPYEQY
10,TRBV30,AWSLGANVLT
13,TRBV6-1,ASSEGLAGGYEQY
18,TRBV5-1,ASSLRGTGTLYSGGETQY
13,TRBV5-1,ASSLVTSPGETQY
11,TRBV19,ASSKYTDYEQY
15,TRBV6-1,ASSDKRTGGLQETQY
16,TRBV18,ASSRTQGLNSGANVLT
9,TRBV19,ASSMGLEQF
10,TRBV10-3,AIRTGGTEAF
12,TRBV7-9,ASSPPASNTEAF
13,TRBV6-1,ASSTSQGTTGELF
11,TRBV6-1,ASTGHRTDTQY
13,TRBV11-3,ASSPSHTSYNEQF
11,TRBV5-4,ASSVVSGNTIY
14,TRBV30,AWSVGPAGAGRGYT
19,TRBV7-8,ASSQLGPGQGGLAGAGEQF
15,TRBV19,ASSKRIGGISTDTQY
12,TRBV2,ASHPGGEGTEAF
13,TRBV7-9,ASSVRGDLTYEQY
12,TRBV19,ATATGPQNYGYT
11,TRBV7-3,ASSHSGAYEQY
14,TRBV7-9,ASSLFPGGNNYGYT
13,TRBV7-9,ASSQSAAENYGYT
12,TRBV7-8,ASSPVTGGTEAF
13,TRBV29-1,SVEGGGGNQETQY
11,TRBV5-1,ASSPEDFYGYT
12,TRBV6-5,ASSYSWQNYGYT
15,TRBV15,ATSRDEAGNSNYGYT
11,TRBV5-6,ASSLGQQETQY
13,TRBV9,ASSVEGLAGAEQF
13,TRBV18,ASSHADTLGPEQY
13,TRBV7-9,ASSWTSGRVGEQY
11,TRBV18,ASSPGLAETQY
14,TRBV5-4,ASSLAGDRAGNTIY
12,TRBV7-8,ASSSTGMGTEAF
12,TRBV7-9,ASSLDTHTDTQY
12,TRBV29-1,SVVGGPGQETQY
11,TRBV6-5,ASTGVGNTEAF
10,TRBV6-1,ASHRGLGEQY
13,TRBV9,ASSVDQGQAYGYT
10,TRBV4-2,ASSSPGLIAF
11,TRBV27,ASSWGGMRAQY
15,TRBV5-1,ASSLDRLGPLNQPQH
10,TRBV7-9,ASRPGWETQY